This T cell receptor (beta chain) derives from a study of T-cell memory formation after mild COVID-19 (dated by TCRdb to the early 2020s). For context, the study as a whole: Most TCR sequence clusters were specific to one of the two donors. Two young, previously healthy adult volunteers made up the cohort, one male and one female. Longitudinal TCRalpha and TCRbeta repertoire sequencing tracked T-cell clones expanding and contracting after mild COVID-19 in a couple of donors. The research as a whole found: Contracting CD4+ clones were located mainly in the CM and EM memory subsets, whereas CD8+ clones were found to be enriched in EMRA. The second-wave clones that peaked on day 37 were not confirmed to be SARS-CoV-2 specific. From day 15 to 85, contracting clones showed balanced CD4/CD8 phenotypes, whereas a second wave of clones that expanded from day 15 to 37 leaned towards CD4+. Some responding clones were detected in pre-infection memory, suggesting pre-existing cross-reactive memory T cells joined the SARS-CoV-2 response. Only two mild cases were covered by the study, and larger cohorts that include severe cases with pre-infection samples were considered necessary.

Ficoll-Paque density gradient centrifugation was used to isolate PBMCs. CDR3 length: 17 amino acids, cysteine to phenylalanine. Only the CDR3 portion is preserved as DNA: 51 bases, with reading frame beginning at the first base. Trimmed from V: 4 bases; trimmed from J: 6 bases; junction bases lacking a gene match: 14. CDR1 SGHVS and CDR2 FNYEAQ are derived from the germline V gene. Sequencer: Illumina NovaSeq 6000. cDNA libraries for TCRalpha and TCRbeta were prepared by 5'RACE using constant-segment primers, with sample barcodes and unique molecular identifiers added. RNA was extracted from every sample with Trizol reagent. Libraries were amplified in two PCR steps, with a second sample barcode and Illumina TruSeq adapters added in the second step. Libraries were sequenced on an Illumina NovaSeq with 2 x 150 bp paired-end reads. The study's processing was this. With migec v1.2.7, reads were demultiplexed and then collapsed into UMI-guided consensus sequences. Using mixcr v2.1.11, the UMI consensuses were aligned to TRA and TRB V and J templates and assembled into clonotypes. Expanded or contracted clonotypes were those called significant by both edgeR and NoisET, with noise models trained on biological replicates. edgeR calls used a false discovery rate-adjusted p below 0.01 and a log2 fold-change threshold of 1. As an exploratory analysis of dynamics, max-normalized trajectories of the 1000 most abundant clonotypes were examined by PCA with hierarchical clustering. Separately sequenced CD4+ and CD8+ repertoires were used to assign a CD4 or CD8 phenotype to each responding clone. The public reads were reprocessed in TCRdb via fastp at Q25 and MiXCR, keeping in-frame beta chains. A single entry per CDR3 protein holds the most common genes and DNA from its merged rows. V and J calls and clone size were set by TCRdb, not the authors. This sample is represented by roughly 310,000 distinct CDR3 sequences; roughly 15% of them were singletons. The top ten constitute 22% of the sample.

The table lists this clonotype with a few counts. Which antigen it targets is not known. No base quality values were provided; no much bigger clone lies one nucleotide off. Sequencing was carried out using PBMCs or a T cell subset sorted from them (not recorded which). The chain joins TRBV7-6 to TRBJ2-1; 8 bases in between match TRBD2. The receptor comes from a man younger than 35 who had mild COVID-19 (a few samples of this study predate the infection). The sample titles of this study are shuffled in the database, so cell type and time point are left out; the donor was told from shared clones. The CDR3 amino acid sequence is: CASSSPSGTRISNEQFF. The sequenced DNA is TGTGCCAGCAGCTCGCCTTCCGGGACTAGAATCAGCAATGAGCAGTTCTTC.